This is a list of T cell receptor beta chains from one sample in a study of regulatory dendritic cells for organ transplantation. Profiling relied on immunoSEQ multiplex PCR, and the TCRdb table lists in-frame clones only, not all of them. This table holds about 28,000 clones, around 84% found once. The sequenced material came from naive CD4+ T cells from blood. Receptors were obtained from a human donor in good health. CDR3s include the opening cysteine and the closing phenylalanine or tryptophan. Each record gives: J gene, V gene, clone size, D gene, CDR3 DNA, CDR3 protein. A D gene is named only where the DNA matches it firmly. A row's size may be missing; if present it is once, few, many or a size class.

j_gene: TRBJ2-7; v_gene: TRBV15; abundance: few; d_gene: -; CDR3nt: TGTGCCACCAGCAGAGACAGGGCTACCTACGAGCAGTACTTC; CDR3aa: CATSRDRATYEQYF
j_gene: TRBJ2-2; v_gene: TRBV11-3; abundance: -; d_gene: TRBD2; CDR3nt: TGTGCCAGCAGCTTAGTTGCGGGGGCGAACACCGGGGAGCTGTTTTTT; CDR3aa: CASSLVAGANTGELFF
j_gene: TRBJ2-7; v_gene: TRBV2; abundance: -; d_gene: -; CDR3nt: TGTGCCAGCAGAAAGGGGTCCTCCTACGAGCAGTACTTC; CDR3aa: CASRKGSSYEQYF
j_gene: TRBJ2-2; v_gene: TRBV5-8; abundance: -; d_gene: -; CDR3nt: TGTGCCAGCAGCTTGATGTTAGGAGGGGCCGGGGAGCTGTTTTTT; CDR3aa: CASSLMLGGAGELFF
j_gene: TRBJ2-5; v_gene: TRBV7-2; abundance: -; d_gene: TRBD2; CDR3nt: TGTGCCAGCAGTTGGGGGACTAGGGGTCAAGAGACCCAGTACTTC; CDR3aa: CASSWGTRGQETQYF
j_gene: TRBJ1-2; v_gene: TRBV19; abundance: -; d_gene: -; CDR3nt: TGTGCCAGTAGCCAAATGGGGGCACGAAGGGATGGCTACACCTTC; CDR3aa: CASSQMGARRDGYTF
j_gene: TRBJ2-7; v_gene: TRBV18; abundance: -; d_gene: TRBD1; CDR3nt: TGTGCCAGCTCACCCGCGAGGGACAGGGTCAAAGCCCCCTTTCCCTACGAGCAGTACTTC; CDR3aa: CASSPARDRVKAPFPYEQYF
j_gene: TRBJ2-7; v_gene: TRBV6-1; abundance: -; d_gene: -; CDR3nt: TGTGCCAGCAGGGCGGCGGGGTCCTACGAGCAGTACTTC; CDR3aa: CASRAAGSYEQYF
j_gene: TRBJ1-3; v_gene: TRBV25-1; abundance: -; d_gene: -; CDR3nt: TGTGCCAGCAGTGGTACAGGAGTTTCTGGAAACACCATATATTTT; CDR3aa: CASSGTGVSGNTIYF
j_gene: TRBJ2-2; v_gene: TRBV6-6; abundance: -; d_gene: -; CDR3nt: TGTGCCAGCAGTTACTCGAGGGACACCGGGGAGCTGTTTTTT; CDR3aa: CASSYSRDTGELFF
j_gene: TRBJ1-2; v_gene: TRBV10-3; abundance: -; d_gene: -; CDR3nt: TGTGCCATCAGTGAGCCCTGGGGAGATGGCTACACCTTC; CDR3aa: CAISEPWGDGYTF
j_gene: TRBJ2-5; v_gene: TRBV5-1; abundance: -; d_gene: -; CDR3nt: TGCGCCAGCAGCTTGGAAGCCGCTGGGGGCGGGGAGACCCAGTACTTC; CDR3aa: CASSLEAAGGGETQYF
j_gene: TRBJ2-2; v_gene: TRBV5-4; abundance: -; d_gene: TRBD2; CDR3nt: TGTGCCAGCAGCTTGGAACTAGCGGGTAACACCGGGGAGCTGTTTTTT; CDR3aa: CASSLELAGNTGELFF
j_gene: TRBJ2-1; v_gene: TRBV11-2; abundance: once; d_gene: -; CDR3nt: TGTGCCAGCAGCCGCGGACTGCTTAACTACAATGAGCAGTTCTTC; CDR3aa: CASSRGLLNYNEQFF
j_gene: TRBJ1-1; v_gene: TRBV19; abundance: few; d_gene: -; CDR3nt: TGTGCCAGTAACCAACAGGGAGCTGCTTTCTTT; CDR3aa: CASNQQGAAFF
j_gene: TRBJ1-1; v_gene: TRBV5-4; abundance: few; d_gene: -; CDR3nt: TGTGCCAGCAGCTTGAAGGGCGGGGGCACTGAAGCTTTCTTT; CDR3aa: CASSLKGGGTEAFF
j_gene: TRBJ1-1; v_gene: TRBV6-6; abundance: -; d_gene: -; CDR3nt: TGTGCCAGCAGTTACTCGGCCAGGGGAGGGACTGAAGCTTTCTTT; CDR3aa: CASSYSARGGTEAFF
j_gene: TRBJ2-3; v_gene: TRBV9; abundance: -; d_gene: -; CDR3nt: TGTGCCAGCAGCCCCCGACCGGGGTCCGAAGGTACGCAGTATTTT; CDR3aa: CASSPRPGSEGTQYF
j_gene: TRBJ1-1; v_gene: TRBV5-1; abundance: -; d_gene: -; CDR3nt: TGCGCCAGCAGCTTCACGGGTGACACTGAAGCTTTCTTT; CDR3aa: CASSFTGDTEAFF
j_gene: TRBJ1-2; v_gene: TRBV19; abundance: few; d_gene: TRBD1; CDR3nt: TGTGCCAGTAGTACCACCGGGACAGGGGTTGGCTACACCTTC; CDR3aa: CASSTTGTGVGYTF
j_gene: TRBJ1-6; v_gene: TRBV7-6; abundance: few; d_gene: -; CDR3nt: TGTGCCAGCAGCCCCCGGGGGAGTATACAGGTTCCTAATTCACCCCTCCACTTT; CDR3aa: CASSPRGSIQVPNSPLHF
j_gene: TRBJ1-4; v_gene: TRBV5-1; abundance: -; d_gene: TRBD1; CDR3nt: TGCGCCAGCAGCTTGGAAGTGGGACAGAATGAAAAACTGTTTTTT; CDR3aa: CASSLEVGQNEKLFF
j_gene: TRBJ1-2; v_gene: TRBV10-3; abundance: -; d_gene: TRBD1; CDR3nt: TGTGCCGCGGGACAGAACTATGGCTACACCTTC; CDR3aa: CAAGQNYGYTF
j_gene: TRBJ1-4; v_gene: TRBV5-1; abundance: -; d_gene: TRBD1; CDR3nt: TGCGCCAGCAGCTACAGGGGATCTAATGAAAAACTGTTTTTT; CDR3aa: CASSYRGSNEKLFF
j_gene: TRBJ2-7; v_gene: TRBV11-2; abundance: -; d_gene: -; CDR3nt: TGTGCCAGCACCAATTGTGGGGGGGGGCCCCACGAGCAGTACTTC; CDR3aa: CASTNCGGGPHEQYF
j_gene: TRBJ2-7; v_gene: TRBV12-5; abundance: once; d_gene: TRBD1; CDR3nt: TGTGCTAGTGGTTTGGTACCCTGGGACAGGGGGCCCCACGAGCAGTACTTC; CDR3aa: CASGLVPWDRGPHEQYF
j_gene: TRBJ1-2; v_gene: TRBV5-1; abundance: -; d_gene: -; CDR3nt: TGCGCCAGCAGGCCAACAGAAAACTATGGCTACACCTTC; CDR3aa: CASRPTENYGYTF
j_gene: TRBJ2-3; v_gene: TRBV10-3; abundance: -; d_gene: -; CDR3nt: TGTGCCATCAGCGCCGGGGGACTCGAGACGGGGCGCACAGATACGCAGTATTTT; CDR3aa: CAISAGGLETGRTDTQYF
j_gene: TRBJ2-7; v_gene: TRBV6-1; abundance: once; d_gene: TRBD1; CDR3nt: TGTGCCAGCACCCGAGGACAGGGAACGTACGAGCAGTACTTC; CDR3aa: CASTRGQGTYEQYF
j_gene: TRBJ2-5; v_gene: TRBV7-2; abundance: once; d_gene: TRBD2; CDR3nt: TGTGCCAGCAGCTTACAGCGGGGGAACCAAGAGACCCAGTACTTC; CDR3aa: CASSLQRGNQETQYF
j_gene: TRBJ1-5; v_gene: TRBV5-8; abundance: -; d_gene: -; CDR3nt: TGTGCCAGCAGCTTGAGCGGGGACAGCAATCAGCCCCAGCATTTT; CDR3aa: CASSLSGDSNQPQHF
j_gene: TRBJ2-3; v_gene: TRBV27; abundance: -; d_gene: TRBD1; CDR3nt: TGTGCCAGCAGTATCCTACAGGGGGGTACGCAGTATTTT; CDR3aa: CASSILQGGTQYF
j_gene: TRBJ1-1; v_gene: TRBV18; abundance: -; d_gene: -; CDR3nt: TGTGCCAGCTCCCGGGAACTAGACACTGAAGCTTTCTTT; CDR3aa: CASSRELDTEAFF
j_gene: TRBJ1-2; v_gene: TRBV5-1; abundance: once; d_gene: TRBD1; CDR3nt: TGCGCCAGCAGCTTGGGGACAGGCGGCTACACCTTC; CDR3aa: CASSLGTGGYTF
j_gene: TRBJ2-3; v_gene: TRBV18; abundance: -; d_gene: TRBD1; CDR3nt: TGTGCCAGCTCATCCGGACAGGGGGGAGATACGCAGTATTTT; CDR3aa: CASSSGQGGDTQYF
j_gene: TRBJ2-3; v_gene: TRBV29-1; abundance: -; d_gene: TRBD2; CDR3nt: TGCAGCGTAGTGACTAGCGGGGGGGCCTCCATCACAGATACGCAGTATTTT; CDR3aa: CSVVTSGGASITDTQYF
j_gene: TRBJ2-7; v_gene: TRBV7-9; abundance: -; d_gene: TRBD1; CDR3nt: TGTGCCAGCAGCCCCGACAGGGGAGTAACCTACGAGCAGTACTTC; CDR3aa: CASSPDRGVTYEQYF
j_gene: TRBJ1-1; v_gene: TRBV5-1; abundance: -; d_gene: TRBD1; CDR3nt: TGCGCCAGCAGTTCCACAGGGGAGTGGTTCGAAGCTTTCTTT; CDR3aa: CASSSTGEWFEAFF
j_gene: TRBJ2-7; v_gene: TRBV6-5; abundance: -; d_gene: TRBD1; CDR3nt: TGTGCCAGCAGTTACTCCGGCTCAGGGGGATACTACGAGCAGTACTTC; CDR3aa: CASSYSGSGGYYEQYF
j_gene: TRBJ1-2; v_gene: TRBV7-9; abundance: -; d_gene: -; CDR3nt: TGTGCCAGCAGCTTTGACAGCTATGGCTACACCTTC; CDR3aa: CASSFDSYGYTF
j_gene: TRBJ1-1; v_gene: TRBV4-1; abundance: -; d_gene: -; CDR3nt: TGCGCCAGCAGCCGGGGGGGAGAGGGGAGCACTGAAGCTTTCTTT; CDR3aa: CASSRGGEGSTEAFF
j_gene: TRBJ2-1; v_gene: TRBV2; abundance: -; d_gene: TRBD1; CDR3nt: TGTGCCAGCAGTGATGACAGGGGTAATGAGCAGTTCTTC; CDR3aa: CASSDDRGNEQFF
j_gene: TRBJ2-2; v_gene: TRBV19; abundance: -; d_gene: -; CDR3nt: TGTGCCAGTAGTGAGTTGGCCGGGGAGCTGTTTTTT; CDR3aa: CASSELAGELFF
j_gene: TRBJ2-3; v_gene: TRBV2; abundance: -; d_gene: -; CDR3nt: TGTGCCAGCCTGGCAGGTGGGGATACGCAGTATTTT; CDR3aa: CASLAGGDTQYF
j_gene: TRBJ2-1; v_gene: TRBV18; abundance: -; d_gene: -; CDR3nt: TGTGCCAGCTCCCAGGGGCGGTCGAACAATGAGCAGTTCTTC; CDR3aa: CASSQGRSNNEQFF
j_gene: TRBJ1-2; v_gene: TRBV27; abundance: -; d_gene: -; CDR3nt: TGTGCCAGCAGGGACAGACTTGTCAGCGGGGGGTTATTCGGCTACACCTTC; CDR3aa: CASRDRLVSGGLFGYTF
j_gene: TRBJ1-1; v_gene: TRBV5-5; abundance: -; d_gene: -; CDR3nt: TGTGCCAGCAGGCTACTTAACACTGAAGCTTTCTTT; CDR3aa: CASRLLNTEAFF